The 20 T cell receptor beta chains below come from one sample, sequenced in a study of T cells after yellow fever vaccination. Using its own MiXCR run on the 5' RACE reads, TCRdb lists one record per CDR3 protein. The sample lists 300,000 to 400,000 distinct CDR3 sequences, under 15% occurring once. The sequenced sample was CD4+ T cells sorted from PBMCs, obtained 15 days after the yellow fever booster vaccination. These receptors were taken from a man aged 18 to 35 who received the YFV17D yellow fever vaccine.

This clonotype came up a few times. The chain has TRBV10-3 and TRBJ2-3; D remains unclear. CDR3 size: 16 residues. The V end was cut by 4 bases, the J end by 1 base, with 15 bases between. The germline gives CDR1 ENHRY, CDR2 SYGVKD. The DNA for the CDR3 is TGTGCCATCAGTGCCCCCGACTCTCTGGGCACAGATACGCAGTATTTT. Translating it yields CAISAPDSLGTDTQYF.

This CDR3 is CASSQDGHARVETQYF. The CDR3 nucleotides are TGCGCCAGCAGCCAAGATGGCCACGCTCGGGTAGAGACCCAGTACTTC. The chain employs TRBV4-3 and TRBJ2-5; D remains unclear. V gave up 0 bases and J gave up 4 bases, with 15 bases separating them. This CDR3 is 16 amino acids long. From germline, CDR1 is LGHNA and CDR2 YSLEER.

CDR3 in DNA: TGTGCCTGGAGTACAGGGCAGAATTCACCCCTCCACTTT. Amino acid sequence: CAWSTGQNSPLHF. The chain has TRBV30 and TRBJ1-6; D possibly corresponds to TRBD1 (6 bases). This CDR3 has 13 amino acids. Per the germline V gene, CDR1 is GTSNPN and CDR2 is SVGIG (reference sequence). The V gene lost 2 bases and the J gene lost 7 bases, with 9 bases spanning the gap.

This chain joins TRBV29-1 and TRBJ2-3, with 8 bases aligning to TRBD1. Trimming took 6 bases from V and 1 from J; bases not matched to a gene: 3. The CDR3 consists of 13 residues. Germline V gene sequence: CDR1 SQVTM, CDR2 ANQGSEA. The CDR3 coding sequence is TGCAGCGTAGGACAGGGTGGCACAGATACGCAGTATTTT. It codes for CSVGQGGTDTQYF.

The chain links TRBV12-3 or TRBV12-4 to TRBJ1-2; D is uncertain. This CDR3 comprises 16 residues. The germline V and J ends were trimmed by 4 bases and 0 bases, with 15 bases remaining between them. In DNA, the CDR3 is TGTGCCAGCAGTTCCGCCCCGGGAGCGGCTAACTATGGCTACACCTTC. Translated, it gives CASSSAPGAANYGYTF.

The gene calls are TRBV5-1 and TRBJ1-1, with 8 bases lining up with TRBD1. Germline CDR1 is SGHRS and CDR2 is YFSETQ. After removal of 0 bases from V and 4 bases from J, the junction contained 5 bases not matched to a gene. The CDR3 runs 15 residues. Here the CDR3 reads CASSLVDRASTEAFF. CDR3 bases: TGCGCCAGCAGCTTGGTGGACAGGGCATCCACTGAAGCTTTCTTT.

CDR3: CASSSGALLEQYF. The CDR3 DNA reads TGTGCCAGCAGCAGTGGGGCCTTACTCGAGCAGTACTTC. The chain combines TRBV5-5 with TRBJ2-7, with a tentative D call TRBD1 (5 bases). The CDR3 spans 13 residues. Germline-derived CDR1 and CDR2 are SGHKS and YYEKEE (reference sequence). Trimming stripped 4 bases from V and 6 bases from J, with 14 bases between.

This clonotype was counted at least ten times. The chain is built from TRBV29-1 and TRBJ1-2; D might be TRBD1 (5 bases). CDR1 is SQVTM and CDR2 is ANQGSEA in the germline V gene. The V end was cut by 4 bases, the J end by 4 bases, with 19 bases between. This CDR3 region has 15 residues. CDR3 sequence: CSVVRQGRGAYGYTF. CDR3 nucleotide sequence: TGCAGCGTTGTAAGGCAGGGAAGGGGAGCCTATGGCTACACCTTC.

The V gene is TRBV6-2 or TRBV6-3, the J gene TRBJ2-5; D tentatively fits TRBD1 or TRBD2 (5 bases each). V was pared by 0 bases and J by 3 bases, with 5 bases between. CDR3 length equals 13 residues. The germline gives CDR1 MNHEY, CDR2 SVGEGT. This CDR3 reads CASSYSGEETQYF. The CDR3 bases are TGTGCCAGCAGTTACTCGGGGGAAGAGACCCAGTACTTC.

The CDR3 DNA reads TGTGCCAGCAGCTTAGTCGGACAGGGGGCCCGATCGGGGCAGTTCTTC. Its protein is CASSLVGQGARSGQFF. This sequence joins TRBV7-3 and TRBJ2-1; 11 nucleotides agree with TRBD1. The V segment lost 2 bases and the J segment 12 bases; nucleotides outside the gene matches: 12. CDR3 length equals 16 residues. Germline CDR1 SGHTA, CDR2 FQGTGA.

In this sample, this clonotype turned up a few times. The J gene is TRBJ2-3, the V gene TRBV7-2; D unresolved. The germline CDR1 and CDR2 sequences are SGHTA and FQGNSA. This CDR3 is 14 amino acids long. V gave up 2 bases and J gave up 6 bases, with 12 bases separating them. In DNA form, the CDR3 reads TGTGCCAGCAGCTTATTTGGTCTGGCGGATACGCAGTATTTT. The encoded protein is CASSLFGLADTQYF.

V usage is TRBV6-2 or TRBV6-3 and J usage is TRBJ1-6; TRBD1 is a possible D gene (5 bases). The CDR3 has 15 amino acids. Germline CDR1 and CDR2: MNHEY and SVGEGT. V lost 2 bases and J lost 13, with 18 bases in between. CDR3 amino acids: CASSYLTGTGGPLHF. The CDR3 bases are TGTGCCAGCAGTTACCTAACCGGGACCGGCGGGCCCCTCCACTTT.

The J gene is TRBJ2-1, the V gene TRBV3-1; possibly TRBD1 for D (6 bases). V lost 4 bases and J lost 10, with 11 bases in between. Germline-derived CDR1 and CDR2 are LGHDT and YNNKEL (reference sequence). This CDR3 has 12 residues. The CDR3, as DNA: TGTGCCAGCAGCCTCAGGGGTCACGAGCAGTTCTTC. It specifies CASSLRGHEQFF.

This clonotype was recorded a few times. The rearrangement uses TRBV5-1 and TRBJ2-2, with D possibly matching TRBD1 (5 bases). V shed 2 bases and J shed 4 bases, with 12 bases lying between them. CDR3 size: 15 residues. Germline assignment: CDR1 SGHRS and CDR2 YFSETQ. CDR3 protein: CASSLSDSSTGELFF. The CDR3 bases are TGCGCCAGCAGCTTATCTGACAGTAGCACCGGGGAGCTGTTTTTT.

J is TRBJ2-7 and V is TRBV6-5, with 7 nucleotides matching TRBD1. V shed 4 bases and J 5 bases; nucleotides not matched to a gene: 11. The CDR3 has 15 residues. Per the germline V gene, CDR1 is MNHEY and CDR2 is SVGAGI. The DNA for the CDR3 is TGTGCCAGCAGTTTACAGGGGTTCCCCGGGGACGAGCAGTACTTC. It translates to CASSLQGFPGDEQYF.

This clonotype has a handful of counts. V gene TRBV7-2 combines with J gene TRBJ2-3, with D tentatively TRBD1 (6 bases). Trimming pared 3 bases from V and 3 bases from J, leaving 13 bases between. The length of the CDR3 is 15 residues. Germline V gene data show CDR1 as SGHTA and CDR2 as FQGNSA. The CDR3 spells CASSFGAGATDTQYF. For the CDR3, the DNA is TGTGCCAGCAGCTTCGGTGCAGGGGCGACAGATACGCAGTATTTT.

V usage is TRBV12-3 or TRBV12-4 and J usage is TRBJ2-5; no reliable D call. The CDR3 is made up of 11 amino acids. V dropped 9 bases and J dropped 2 bases, with 7 bases sitting between them. CDR3 amino acids: CASGLQETQYF. The CDR3 DNA follows: TGTGCCAGTGGCTTACAAGAGACCCAGTACTTC.

The chain joins TRBV3-1 to TRBJ1-2, with a weak D call TRBD1 (5 bases). The germline gives CDR1 LGHDT, CDR2 YNNKEL (reference sequence). CDR3 length equals 14 residues. Trimming left V 4 bases short and J 4 bases short, with 13 bases between. CDR3: CASSPSVTGYGYTF. CDR3 sequence (DNA): TGTGCCAGCAGCCCCAGTGTCACAGGCTATGGCTACACCTTC.

This chain's CDR3 is CASSSGGGGAQYF. CDR3 coding DNA: TGTGCCAGCAGTTCAGGGGGCGGAGGGGCCCAGTACTTC. The chain links TRBV12-3 or TRBV12-4 to TRBJ2-5; 8 bases agree with TRBD1. CDR3 length equals 13 residues. With V trimmed by 4 bases and J by 9 bases, 7 bases remained unmatched.

This clonotype was observed a few times. The chain has TRBV12-3 or TRBV12-4 and TRBJ2-2; D is ambiguous. V was clipped by 3 bases and J by 1 base, with 15 bases between them. The CDR3 spans 17 residues. This CDR3 reads CASSFQVAARNTGELFF. The CDR3 DNA follows: TGTGCCAGCAGTTTTCAGGTGGCAGCAAGGAACACCGGGGAGCTGTTTTTT.